One sample yielded the 9 T cell receptor beta chains listed below, sequenced in a study of T cell changes during pregnancy in multiple sclerosis. The table came from immunoSEQ multiplex PCR; TCRdb's copy has only in-frame clones and leaves some out. The sample lists 30,000 to 35,000 clones; about 90% were seen once. This sample comprised CD4+ T cells from peripheral blood mononuclear cells, obtained in the first trimester of pregnancy. These TCRs come from a female donor in good health, enrolled as a control in a pregnancy study.

The chain recombines TRBV4-2 with TRBJ2-2; D uncertain. This CDR3 is built from 18 residues. The V end lost 0 bases, the J end lost 1 base, and 15 bases lay between the germline ends. Per germline, CDR1 LGHNA and CDR2 YNFKEQ. As DNA, the CDR3 is TGTGCCAGCAGCCAAGATTCCGTGGCAGGTCAGAACACCGGGGAGCTGTTTTTT. Amino acids: CASSQDSVAGQNTGELFF.

This chain links TRBV14 with TRBJ1-2, with D unresolved. Germline V CDR1 and CDR2: SGHDN, FVKESK. Trimming took 4 bases from V and 0 from J, leaving 12 bases between them. The CDR3 is 15 amino acids. CDR3 amino acids: CASSRLLSSNYGYTF. For the CDR3, the DNA is TGTGCCAGCAGCCGCCTACTCTCCTCTAACTATGGCTACACCTTC.

This rearrangement joins TRBV7-2 to TRBJ1-5; D is unclear. V lost 3 bases to trimming and J lost 5 bases, with 8 bases between them. CDR3 length: 13 residues. Germline V gene lookup returns CDR1 SGHTA and CDR2 FQGNSA. CDR3 DNA: TGTGCCAGCAGCTTGCTCAGTGATCAGCCCCAGCATTTT. Translation: CASSLLSDQPQHF. Variable domain in full (rest from reference TRBV7-2 and TRBJ1-5): GAGVSQSPSNKVTEKGKDVELRCDPISGHTALYWYRQSLGQGLEFLIYFQGNSAPDKSGLPSDRFSAERTGGSVSTLTIQRTQQEDSAVYLCASSLLSDQPQHFGDGTRLSIL.

V is TRBV5-1 and J is TRBJ1-2, with D possibly TRBD1 on 5 matching bases. CDR3 length: 14 amino acids. Per germline, CDR1 SGHRS and CDR2 YFSETQ. Trimming took off 0 bases at V and 5 bases at J, with 11 bases between the two ends. CDR3 loop: CASSLDQGSYGYTF. In DNA form, the CDR3 reads TGCGCCAGCAGCTTGGATCAGGGTAGTTATGGCTACACCTTC.

The chain recombines TRBV6-1 with TRBJ1-2; D remains unclear. This CDR3 is 14 amino acids long. CDR1 MNHNS and CDR2 SASEGT come from the germline V gene. Deletions cut 2 bases from V and 8 bases from J, with 15 bases between. This chain's CDR3 is CASSENGRQSGYTF. The DNA of the CDR3 is TGTGCCAGCAGTGAAAACGGGAGGCAGTCGGGCTACACCTTC.

The chain is built from TRBV5-1 and TRBJ1-1; D unclear. Germline CDR1 reads SGHRS; CDR2 reads YFSETQ. V was clipped by 2 bases and J by 1 base, with 6 bases between them. The CDR3 contains 13 residues. The CDR3 reads CASSLQTNTEAFF. The CDR3 nucleotides read TGCGCCAGCAGCTTACAGACGAACACTGAAGCTTTCTTT.

The chain uses TRBV9 and TRBJ2-1; tentatively, D is TRBD2 (5 bases). V gave up 0 bases and J gave up 9 bases, with 22 bases separating them. The germline V gene has CDR1 SGDLS and CDR2 YYNGEE. The CDR3 is 17 amino acids. CDR3 DNA sequence: TGTGCCAGCAGCGTAGGGGTCCTACCGTACCGGGGAGTTGAGCAGTTCTTC. As protein: CASSVGVLPYRGVEQFF.

The V gene is TRBV11-1, the J gene TRBJ2-2, with D possibly matching TRBD2 (7 bases). CDR3 size: 18 residues. Germline V gene sequence: CDR1 SGHAT, CDR2 FQDESV (reference sequence). V was pared by 6 bases and J by 5 bases, with 25 bases between. The CDR3 sequence: CASSRGGFGRGDTGELFF. In DNA, the CDR3 is TGTGCCAGCAGTCGCGGCGGCTTTGGGAGGGGGGATACCGGGGAGCTGTTTTTT.

The V call is TRBV6-1, the J call TRBJ2-3; 9 bases align to TRBD2. V was clipped by 3 bases and J by 5 bases; unmatched bases: 3. The CDR3 consists of 14 residues. Looked up from germline, CDR1 is MNHNS and CDR2 is SASEGT. CDR3 bases: TGTGCCAGCAGTGAGCGGGGGGGCCAAGATACGCAGTATTTT. Its protein product is CASSERGGQDTQYF.